The 8 T cell receptor beta chains in this list originate from one sample, sequenced in a study of Tregs in tolerant kidney transplant recipients (dated by TCRdb to the late 2010s). Receptor amplification or capture employed the immunoSEQ multiplex PCR assay. In TCRdb, the immuneACCESS table is reduced to in-frame sequences with V and J assigned. These tables do not hold every clone; where another copy was compared, an unresolved V gene accounts for under half, and the others remain unexplained. The sample includes some 62,000 clones, with less than 98% observed a single time. Together, the top ten hold approximately 0.36% of the sample. This sample's time point label indicates: blood sample drawn before combined kidney and bone marrow transplant. This material consisted of Tregs from blood, taken before the transplant. These receptors were taken from a human donor who received a combined kidney and bone marrow transplant.

The chain joins TRBV18 to TRBJ2-1; 8 nucleotides match TRBD2. V was pared by 3 bases and J by 3 bases, with 4 bases of the junction left unmatched. The CDR3 extends over 15 amino acids. CDR1 KGHSH and CDR2 LQKENI come from the germline V gene. CDR3 residues: CASSPRGGFYNEQFF. CDR3 sequence (DNA): TGTGCCAGCTCACCCCGGGGGGGCTTCTACAATGAGCAGTTCTTC.

This CDR3 is CASSKGGPLYTF. The CDR3 DNA reads TGTGCCAGCAGCAAGGGGGGGCCTTTATACACCTTC. The rearrangement joins TRBV5-4 to TRBJ1-2, with a possible D match to TRBD1 (6 bases). This CDR3 region has 12 residues. CDR1 SGHNT and CDR2 YYREEE come from the germline V gene (reference sequence). V was clipped by 4 bases and J by 11 bases, with 15 bases between them.

This rearrangement joins TRBV9 to TRBJ1-2; TRBD1 aligns across 8 bases. Germline CDR1 and CDR2: SGDLS and YYNGEE. The V and J ends lost 3 bases and 3 bases, in that order; junction bases with no gene match: 7. The CDR3 extends over 15 amino acids. In nucleotides, the CDR3 is TGTGCCAGCAGCGCGTTTGGGGGACAGGACTATGGCTACACCTTC. As protein: CASSAFGGQDYGYTF.

This rearrangement joins TRBV5-1 to TRBJ1-2, with TRBD1 identical over 7 bases. Germline V gives CDR1 SGHRS, CDR2 YFSETQ. The CDR3 has 14 amino acids. Trimming cost V 5 bases and J 4 bases; bases outside gene matches: 8. CDR3 sequence (DNA): TGCGCCAGCAGTCTTAGGGGGCTTTTCTATGGCTACACCTTC. This codes for CASSLRGLFYGYTF.

The chain carries TRBV29-1 and TRBJ1-2, with D possibly matching TRBD1 (6 bases). This CDR3 is built from 12 residues. V was pared by 7 bases and J by 3 bases, with 12 bases between. Germline loops: CDR1 SQVTM, CDR2 ANQGSEA. CDR3 nucleotides: TGCAGCGACTCACAGGGAGACTATGGCTACACCTTC. As protein: CSDSQGDYGYTF.

J is TRBJ1-4 and V is TRBV5-1; D remains unclear. The CDR3 has 13 residues. Germline CDR1 is SGHRS and CDR2 is YFSETQ. The V end lost 5 bases, the J end lost 4 bases, and 9 bases lay between the germline ends. The CDR3 nucleotides are TGCGCCAGCAGTGGGCAGAATAATGAAAAACTGTTTTTT. Translating gives CASSGQNNEKLFF.

In this sample, this clone turned up once. This sequence joins TRBV11-2 and TRBJ2-1, with 8 positions matching TRBD2. CDR1 SGHAT and CDR2 FQNNGV come from the germline V gene. This CDR3 is built from 14 residues. V was clipped by 1 base and J by 9 bases; unmatched bases: 5. CDR3: CASSLAGGPGEQFF. The CDR3 nucleotides are TGTGCCAGCAGCTTAGCGGGGGGGCCTGGTGAGCAGTTCTTC. Full variable domain (outside the CDR3, taken from reference TRBV11-2 and TRBJ2-1): EAGVAQSPRYKIIEKRQSVAFWCNPISGHATLYWYQQILGQGPKLLIQFQNNGVVDDSQLPKDRFSAERLKGVDSTLKIQPAKLEDSAVYLCASSLAGGPGEQFFGPGTRLTVL.

The chain employs TRBV5-4 and TRBJ2-7; 7 nucleotides align to TRBD1. The ends lost 5 bases at V and 2 bases at J; junction bases unmatched: 4. Germline V CDR1 and CDR2: SGHNT, YYREEE (reference sequence). This CDR3 has 13 residues. DNA of the CDR3: TGTGCCAGCAGTCCGGGACAGACCTACGAGCAGTACTTC. Its protein product is CASSPGQTYEQYF.